The clone carrying this TCR beta chain has only a few counts. A single record per CDR3 protein comes from TCRdb applying MiXCR to the RACE reads. Of 65,000 to 95,000 distinct CDR3 sequences in the sample, around 9.4% were seen once. This CDR3 is 13 amino acids long. Looked up from germline, CDR1 is MRHNA and CDR2 is SNTAGT. V was clipped by 5 bases and J by 2 bases, with 9 bases between them. This sample was taken from a study of human T cells and chemical hapten exposure. Indicated time point: healthy volunteer bleed at 6 weeks. The template was total RNA from unfractionated whole blood. The TCR comes from a female donor in good health. Some clones in this sample may be carry-over from other donors' samples. Sequenced input: whole blood. The V gene is TRBV6-4, the J gene TRBJ1-1; unclear D gene. The CDR3 sequence is CASSKDLNTEAFF. The CDR3 DNA is TGTGCCAGCAGTAAGGACCTAAACACTGAAGCTTTCTTT.